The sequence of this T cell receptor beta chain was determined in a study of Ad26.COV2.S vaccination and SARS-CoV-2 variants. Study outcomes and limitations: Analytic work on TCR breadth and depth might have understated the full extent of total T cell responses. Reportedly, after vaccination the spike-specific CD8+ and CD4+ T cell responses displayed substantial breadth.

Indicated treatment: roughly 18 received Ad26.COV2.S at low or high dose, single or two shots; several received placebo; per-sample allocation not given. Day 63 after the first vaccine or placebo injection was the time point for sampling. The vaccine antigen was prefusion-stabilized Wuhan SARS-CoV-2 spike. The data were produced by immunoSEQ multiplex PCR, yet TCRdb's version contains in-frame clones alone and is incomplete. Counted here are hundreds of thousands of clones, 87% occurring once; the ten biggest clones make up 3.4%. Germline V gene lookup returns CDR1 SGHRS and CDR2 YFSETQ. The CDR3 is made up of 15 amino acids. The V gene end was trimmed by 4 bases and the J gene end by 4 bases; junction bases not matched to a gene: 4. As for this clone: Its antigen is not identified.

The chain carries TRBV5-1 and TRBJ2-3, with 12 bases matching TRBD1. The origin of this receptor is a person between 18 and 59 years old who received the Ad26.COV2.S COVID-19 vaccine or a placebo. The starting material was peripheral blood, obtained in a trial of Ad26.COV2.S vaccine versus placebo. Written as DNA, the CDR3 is TGCGCCAGCAGCAGGGACAGGGGGCTCCCAGATACGCAGTATTTT. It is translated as CASSRDRGLPDTQYF.